This is a list of T cell receptor beta chains from one sample in a study of T cell responses to AZD1222 COVID-19 vaccine. The table came from immunoSEQ multiplex PCR; TCRdb's copy has only in-frame clones and leaves some out. The data show approximately 180,000 clones, with around 90% seen just once and around 3.6% held by the top ten. The material sequenced was peripheral blood, taken 28 days after the second dose of the MenACWY control vaccine. The receptors originated from an adult who received the MenACWY meningococcal vaccine as a control. Each CDR3 is given with its conserved first and last residue. The D gene is left open where the match is weak. A row's size may be missing; if present it is once, few, many or a size class.

>-|TRBV19|TRBD1|TRBJ1-5
CASSRDSGQPQHF
TGTGCCAGTAGTCGGGACAGTGGTCAGCCCCAGCATTTT
>-|TRBV29-1|-|TRBJ2-2
CSAGGTVGTGELFF
TGCAGCGCGGGGGGGACAGTCGGCACCGGGGAGCTGTTTTTT
>-|TRBV11-1|-|TRBJ1-3
CASSSTQLYSGNTIYF
TGTGCCAGCAGCAGCACCCAACTGTACTCTGGAAACACCATATATTTT
>-|TRBV4-1|TRBD1|TRBJ2-7
CASSQPSGQGVNEQYF
TGCGCCAGCAGCCAACCCTCCGGACAGGGTGTCAACGAGCAGTACTTC
>-|TRBV15|-|TRBJ2-3
CATSRALGGHTDTQYF
TGTGCCACCAGCAGAGCCCTCGGGGGCCACACAGATACGCAGTATTTT
>-|TRBV7-2|-|TRBJ2-1
CASSSTSSGQFF
TGTGCCAGCAGCTCTACTAGCTCAGGGCAGTTCTTC
>once|TRBV30|-|TRBJ2-3
CAWSPGSTDTQYF
TGTGCCTGGAGTCCAGGGAGCACAGATACGCAGTATTTT
>-|TRBV5-1|TRBD1|TRBJ1-6
CASSRDRGYNSPLHF
TGCGCCAGCAGCCGCGACAGGGGATATAATTCACCCCTCCACTTT
>-|TRBV21-1|-|TRBJ2-2
CATAPDSYTGELFF
TGTGCCACCGCGCCGGACAGTTACACCGGGGAGCTGTTTTTT
>-|TRBV30|-|TRBJ1-4
CAWSHSVTNEKLFF
TGTGCCTGGAGTCACAGTGTCACGAATGAAAAACTGTTTTTT
>-|TRBV27|-|TRBJ1-6
CASTTRARRSSPLHF
TGTGCCAGCACAACGAGGGCCAGGAGATCTTCACCCCTCCACTTT
>-|TRBV2|TRBD2|TRBJ2-3
CASSDFLAGVTDTQYF
TGTGCCAGCAGTGACTTTCTAGCGGGAGTTACAGATACGCAGTATTTT
>-|TRBV5-1|TRBD1|TRBJ1-2
CASTAQGGGYTF
TGCGCCAGCACAGCACAGGGGGGAGGCTACACCTTC
>-|TRBV3-1/TRBV3-2|-|TRBJ1-2
CASSPGRWRLMGGYTF
TGTGCCAGCAGCCCGGGTCGGTGGCGGCTGATGGGTGGCTACACCTTC
>-|TRBV2|-|TRBJ2-3
CASSLGVTDTQYF
TGTGCCAGCAGCCTAGGGGTCACAGATACGCAGTATTTT
>-|TRBV16|-|TRBJ1-2
CASSQSTQGGYTF
TGTGCCAGCAGCCAATCAACCCAGGGTGGCTACACCTTC
>-|TRBV6-5|-|TRBJ2-2
CASSEWRVGAGELFF
TGTGCCAGCAGCGAGTGGAGGGTTGGTGCCGGGGAGCTGTTTTTT
>-|TRBV20-1|-|TRBJ1-5
CSASRPLGKQPQHF
TGCAGTGCTAGTAGGCCTTTAGGGAAACAGCCCCAGCATTTT
>-|TRBV7-2|-|TRBJ1-5
CASSLRGGGDQPQHF
TGTGCCAGCAGCTTACGGGGGGGAGGTGATCAGCCCCAGCATTTT
>-|TRBV9|TRBD1|TRBJ1-2
CASSFGTAHLYGYTF
TGTGCCAGCAGCTTCGGGACAGCTCACCTCTATGGCTACACCTTC
>-|TRBV7-2|TRBD1|TRBJ2-7
CASSLKGTGYYEQYF
TGTGCCAGCAGCTTAAAGGGGACAGGGTACTACGAGCAGTACTTC
>-|TRBV5-6|-|TRBJ2-3
CASSWEFSEDTQYF
TGTGCCAGCAGCTGGGAATTTAGCGAGGATACGCAGTATTTT
>once|TRBV19|TRBD1|TRBJ1-6
CASSIDQRDRNNSPLHF
TGTGCCAGTAGTATAGATCAGAGGGACAGAAATAATTCACCCCTCCACTTT